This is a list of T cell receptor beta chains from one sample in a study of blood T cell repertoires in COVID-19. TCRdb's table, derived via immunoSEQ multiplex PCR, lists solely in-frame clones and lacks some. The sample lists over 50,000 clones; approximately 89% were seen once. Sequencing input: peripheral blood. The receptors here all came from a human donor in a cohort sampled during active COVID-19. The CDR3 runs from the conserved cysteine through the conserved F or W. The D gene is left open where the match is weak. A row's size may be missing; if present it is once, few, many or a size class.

CDR3 DNA: TGCAGTGCTCCATTACAGGGGGCACGGTACTTC; CDR3 protein: CSAPLQGARYF; clone size: NA; V gene: TRBV20-1; J gene: TRBJ2-7; D gene: TRBD1
CDR3 DNA: TGTGCCAGCAGCTTAGACTCGGGATCGGCGAACACCGGGGAGCTGTTTTTT; CDR3 protein: CASSLDSGSANTGELFF; clone size: NA; V gene: TRBV7-2; J gene: TRBJ2-2; D gene: NA
CDR3 DNA: TGCGCCAGTTCTACCCCCGGGACAGATCATAGCAATCAGCCCCAGCATTTT; CDR3 protein: CASSTPGTDHSNQPQHF; clone size: NA; V gene: TRBV10-1; J gene: TRBJ1-5; D gene: TRBD1
CDR3 DNA: TGTGCCAGCAGCCAAGATGGCGGCAGGGGCTACGAGCAGTACTTC; CDR3 protein: CASSQDGGRGYEQYF; clone size: NA; V gene: TRBV4-2; J gene: TRBJ2-7; D gene: NA
CDR3 DNA: TGCGCCAGCAGCCATACAAGAGAGACCCAGTACTTC; CDR3 protein: CASSHTRETQYF; clone size: NA; V gene: TRBV5-1; J gene: TRBJ2-5; D gene: NA
CDR3 DNA: TGTGCCAGCCAGGGAATCGATGGCTACACCTTC; CDR3 protein: CASQGIDGYTF; clone size: NA; V gene: TRBV28; J gene: TRBJ1-2; D gene: NA
CDR3 DNA: TGTGCCACCAGTGATTCAAGGACTCTTTCGGCCCAGTACTTC; CDR3 protein: CATSDSRTLSAQYF; clone size: NA; V gene: TRBV24-1; J gene: TRBJ2-5; D gene: NA
CDR3 DNA: TGTGCCAGCAGGGTCGTCCTAGCGGGAGCAGCAGATACGCAGTATTTT; CDR3 protein: CASRVVLAGAADTQYF; clone size: NA; V gene: TRBV2; J gene: TRBJ2-3; D gene: TRBD2
CDR3 DNA: TGTGCCAGCAGTCCTAGCGGGGGGGCCCCGGATGAGCAGTTCTTC; CDR3 protein: CASSPSGGAPDEQFF; clone size: once; V gene: TRBV6-5; J gene: TRBJ2-1; D gene: TRBD2
CDR3 DNA: TGTGCCAGCAGCTCAGAGGCCTGGGCTCAGGGCGAGCAGTACTTC; CDR3 protein: CASSSEAWAQGEQYF; clone size: NA; V gene: TRBV7-2; J gene: TRBJ2-7; D gene: NA
CDR3 DNA: TGTGCCAGCAGCATATCCGGGACAGGGTACTCTGGAAACACCATATATTTT; CDR3 protein: CASSISGTGYSGNTIYF; clone size: NA; V gene: TRBV9; J gene: TRBJ1-3; D gene: TRBD1
CDR3 DNA: TGTGCCAGCAGCCAAGTGGAGGGTCGGGGGACCCAGTACTTC; CDR3 protein: CASSQVEGRGTQYF; clone size: NA; V gene: TRBV3-1/TRBV3-2; J gene: TRBJ2-5; D gene: NA
CDR3 DNA: TGTGCCAGTAGTATAGCGGCAGCTACAGGCAATGAGCAGTTCTTC; CDR3 protein: CASSIAAATGNEQFF; clone size: NA; V gene: TRBV19; J gene: TRBJ2-1; D gene: NA
CDR3 DNA: TGTGCCAGCAGCCAAGATCAGGGGGCGCCAGGTGGCTACACCTTC; CDR3 protein: CASSQDQGAPGGYTF; clone size: once; V gene: TRBV3-1/TRBV3-2; J gene: TRBJ1-2; D gene: TRBD1
CDR3 DNA: TGCGCCAGCAAGGGCCAGGGGATAGGCACAGATACGCAGTATTTT; CDR3 protein: CASKGQGIGTDTQYF; clone size: NA; V gene: TRBV5-1; J gene: TRBJ2-3; D gene: NA
CDR3 DNA: TGTGCCAGCAGCTCGGGTGTGAACACTGAAGCTTTCTTT; CDR3 protein: CASSSGVNTEAFF; clone size: few; V gene: TRBV7-7; J gene: TRBJ1-1; D gene: NA
CDR3 DNA: TGTGCCAGCAGCCCCCGACAGGGTGCGACAGATACGCAGTATTTT; CDR3 protein: CASSPRQGATDTQYF; clone size: NA; V gene: TRBV3-1/TRBV3-2; J gene: TRBJ2-3; D gene: TRBD1
CDR3 DNA: TGCGCCAGCAGCTTGGGGTCGTCAGGGGTCTCCTACGAGCAGTACTTC; CDR3 protein: CASSLGSSGVSYEQYF; clone size: NA; V gene: TRBV5-1; J gene: TRBJ2-7; D gene: NA
CDR3 DNA: TGTGCCTGGAGCGGACAGGGGGATGCCTATGGCTACACCTTC; CDR3 protein: CAWSGQGDAYGYTF; clone size: NA; V gene: TRBV30; J gene: TRBJ1-2; D gene: TRBD1
CDR3 DNA: TGTGCCAGCAGCGCCTCCGGGACTAGCAATGCGCAGTACTTC; CDR3 protein: CASSASGTSNAQYF; clone size: NA; V gene: TRBV6-5; J gene: TRBJ2-7; D gene: TRBD2
CDR3 DNA: TGTGCCAGCAGCCCAGGACTAGCCACCGGGGAGCTGTTTTTT; CDR3 protein: CASSPGLATGELFF; clone size: NA; V gene: TRBV7-3; J gene: TRBJ2-2; D gene: TRBD2
CDR3 DNA: TGTGCCAGCAGCTTAGCGCTTGGGGAGGGCTCACCCCTCCACTTT; CDR3 protein: CASSLALGEGSPLHF; clone size: medium-sized; V gene: TRBV7-2; J gene: TRBJ1-6; D gene: NA
CDR3 DNA: TGTGCCTGGAGTCGGACAGGGGACACAGATACGCAGTATTTT; CDR3 protein: CAWSRTGDTDTQYF; clone size: NA; V gene: TRBV30; J gene: TRBJ2-3; D gene: TRBD1
CDR3 DNA: TGTGCCAGCAGCTTAGATCTTGCGGGGGCGATGAGGAGCGAGCAGTACTTC; CDR3 protein: CASSLDLAGAMRSEQYF; clone size: NA; V gene: TRBV11-2; J gene: TRBJ2-7; D gene: NA
CDR3 DNA: TGCGCCAGCATGGTAGGCTGGACTTGGAACACCGGGGAGCTGTTTTTT; CDR3 protein: CASMVGWTWNTGELFF; clone size: once; V gene: TRBV5-1; J gene: TRBJ2-2; D gene: NA
CDR3 DNA: TGTGCCAGCAGCTTTGAGCGCAGGGATGAGCAGTTCTTC; CDR3 protein: CASSFERRDEQFF; clone size: NA; V gene: TRBV5-4; J gene: TRBJ2-1; D gene: NA
CDR3 DNA: TGTGCCAGTGAAAGGGGGGGCTCTGGAAACACCATATATTTT; CDR3 protein: CASERGGSGNTIYF; clone size: NA; V gene: TRBV5-5; J gene: TRBJ1-3; D gene: NA
CDR3 DNA: TGTGCCAGCAGCCAAGGCGACAGGGACTACGAGCAGTACTTC; CDR3 protein: CASSQGDRDYEQYF; clone size: medium-sized; V gene: TRBV4-2; J gene: TRBJ2-7; D gene: TRBD1
CDR3 DNA: TGTGCCAGCAGCTCAGGGTCCGATACGCAGTATTTT; CDR3 protein: CASSSGSDTQYF; clone size: NA; V gene: TRBV7-2; J gene: TRBJ2-3; D gene: NA
CDR3 DNA: TGTGCCACCAGTGACATTGGGACAGGCCCCGCGGGAGAGCAGTACTTC; CDR3 protein: CATSDIGTGPAGEQYF; clone size: once; V gene: TRBV24-1; J gene: TRBJ2-7; D gene: TRBD1
CDR3 DNA: TGTGCCAGTAGCTCCCCTTCCGGTAGCGGGAGGGAGCAGTTCTTC; CDR3 protein: CASSSPSGSGREQFF; clone size: NA; V gene: TRBV19; J gene: TRBJ2-1; D gene: TRBD2
CDR3 DNA: TGTGCCAGCAGCCCTCCCGGGCGGGCGAGGACAGATACGCAGTATTTT; CDR3 protein: CASSPPGRARTDTQYF; clone size: NA; V gene: TRBV7-2; J gene: TRBJ2-3; D gene: NA
CDR3 DNA: TGCGCCAGCAGCCAAGGTATGACAGGGTTCCACGAGCAGTACTTC; CDR3 protein: CASSQGMTGFHEQYF; clone size: NA; V gene: TRBV4-1; J gene: TRBJ2-7; D gene: TRBD1
CDR3 DNA: TGTGCCAGCAGCTTTATTGGGACAGGGGATTTTGCTGCTTTCTTT; CDR3 protein: CASSFIGTGDFAAFF; clone size: NA; V gene: TRBV7-9; J gene: TRBJ1-1; D gene: TRBD1
CDR3 DNA: TGTGCCAGCAGTTACTCGGGGGGTAATGAAAAACTGTTTTTT; CDR3 protein: CASSYSGGNEKLFF; clone size: NA; V gene: TRBV6-5; J gene: TRBJ1-4; D gene: NA
CDR3 DNA: TGTGCCAGCATACAGGACCCAAATAATTCACCCCTCCACTTT; CDR3 protein: CASIQDPNNSPLHF; clone size: NA; V gene: TRBV2; J gene: TRBJ1-6; D gene: NA
CDR3 DNA: TGCGCCAGCAGCTTGATGACAGGGGGCAGCTATGGCTACACCTTC; CDR3 protein: CASSLMTGGSYGYTF; clone size: NA; V gene: TRBV5-1; J gene: TRBJ1-2; D gene: TRBD1
CDR3 DNA: TGTGCCAGCAGCCCACGAGCGGGGGCCACGTCAGATACGCAGTATTTT; CDR3 protein: CASSPRAGATSDTQYF; clone size: few; V gene: TRBV9; J gene: TRBJ2-3; D gene: TRBD2
CDR3 DNA: TGTGCCAGCGGGGCCGGGACTCCCGTCCTGGAGCAGTACTTC; CDR3 protein: CASGAGTPVLEQYF; clone size: NA; V gene: TRBV11-2; J gene: TRBJ2-7; D gene: NA
CDR3 DNA: TGTGCCAGCAGCTTAGGGGGATCGGGGAAGGCTTTCTTT; CDR3 protein: CASSLGGSGKAFF; clone size: NA; V gene: TRBV11-3; J gene: TRBJ1-1; D gene: NA
CDR3 DNA: TGTGCCAGCAGCGTACACGGAAACACCATATATTTT; CDR3 protein: CASSVHGNTIYF; clone size: NA; V gene: TRBV5-4; J gene: TRBJ1-3; D gene: NA
CDR3 DNA: TGTGCCAGCAGCTCAGCGGCCTCCACAGGGCAATCCAACTATGGCTACACCTTC; CDR3 protein: CASSSAASTGQSNYGYTF; clone size: NA; V gene: TRBV7-2; J gene: TRBJ1-2; D gene: NA
CDR3 DNA: TGTGCCAGCAGGGCCCCCTCCGGGACTAGCGGATATCTCTCCGGGGAGCTGTTTTTT; CDR3 protein: CASRAPSGTSGYLSGELFF; clone size: NA; V gene: TRBV13; J gene: TRBJ2-2; D gene: TRBD2
CDR3 DNA: TGTGCCAGCAGGGGGGACTCGGCATCCTACGAGCAGTACTTC; CDR3 protein: CASRGDSASYEQYF; clone size: NA; V gene: TRBV2; J gene: TRBJ2-7; D gene: NA
CDR3 DNA: TGTGCCAGTAGTAAGGTTAAGGGGGCAGGGTACGAGCAGTACTTC; CDR3 protein: CASSKVKGAGYEQYF; clone size: NA; V gene: TRBV19; J gene: TRBJ2-7; D gene: TRBD1
CDR3 DNA: TGCGCCAGCAGCCATTTTGGGGCGGAAGCTTTCTTT; CDR3 protein: CASSHFGAEAFF; clone size: NA; V gene: TRBV4-3; J gene: TRBJ1-1; D gene: NA
CDR3 DNA: TGTGCCACCAGTGATTCGGGACAAGAAGAGACCCAGTACTTC; CDR3 protein: CATSDSGQEETQYF; clone size: once; V gene: TRBV24-1; J gene: TRBJ2-5; D gene: NA
CDR3 DNA: TGTGCCAGCAGCCCCTATTACGATGAAAAACTGTTTTTT; CDR3 protein: CASSPYYDEKLFF; clone size: NA; V gene: TRBV6-2/TRBV6-3; J gene: TRBJ1-4; D gene: NA
CDR3 DNA: TGTGCCAGCAGCCCCCTGGGGAGAGCGGATACGCAGTATTTT; CDR3 protein: CASSPLGRADTQYF; clone size: once; V gene: TRBV7-9; J gene: TRBJ2-3; D gene: NA
CDR3 DNA: TGCGCCAGCAGCCAGGGGACAGGGGCAAATGAAAAACTGTTTTTT; CDR3 protein: CASSQGTGANEKLFF; clone size: few; V gene: TRBV4-3; J gene: TRBJ1-4; D gene: TRBD1
CDR3 DNA: TGTGCCAGCAGTGGCGTCCGGGGACAGGGGGTGAGTGTGAATCAGCCCCAGCATTTT; CDR3 protein: CASSGVRGQGVSVNQPQHF; clone size: once; V gene: TRBV6-1; J gene: TRBJ1-5; D gene: TRBD1
CDR3 DNA: TGTGCCAGCAGTACACAAGATTGGGGCTACACCTTC; CDR3 protein: CASSTQDWGYTF; clone size: NA; V gene: TRBV12-3/TRBV12-4; J gene: TRBJ1-2; D gene: NA
CDR3 DNA: TGTGCCAGTAGTATGGACTACATACAAGAGACCCAGTACTTC; CDR3 protein: CASSMDYIQETQYF; clone size: NA; V gene: TRBV19; J gene: TRBJ2-5; D gene: NA
CDR3 DNA: TGTGCCAGCAGCTTCGGGGACATCTACAATGAGCAGTTCTTC; CDR3 protein: CASSFGDIYNEQFF; clone size: NA; V gene: TRBV7-6; J gene: TRBJ2-1; D gene: NA